This TCR beta chain was sequenced during a study of T-cell reconstitution after alpha-beta-depleted transplantation in children. V dropped 4 bases and J dropped 2; count of bases not matched to a gene: 3. Germline lookup yields CDR1 SGHAT and CDR2 FQNNGV. The CDR3 contains 15 residues. As it was prepared, the TCRbeta library received unique molecular identifiers. TCRdb fed the PCR reads into MiXCR, producing one record per CDR3 protein. In the table there are over 400,000 distinct CDR3 sequences, under 15% of which are singletons. The sequence was obtained from a human donor who donated a stem cell graft to a child with combined immunodeficiency. The chain carries TRBV11-2 and TRBJ2-7, with 12 bases that match TRBD2. The sample was PBMCs from the stem cell graft donor, taken from the stem cell graft. CDR3 nucleotides: TGTGCCAGCAGCTCTAGCGGGAGGGAAACCTACGAGCAGTACTTC. Translation: CASSSSGRETYEQYF.